This TCR beta chain is from a study of blood T cell repertoires in COVID-19. At the level of the study: Samples taken during acute and convalescent COVID-19 were collected in the United States, Italy and Spain. T cells, B-cell-depleted T cells, or PBMCs supplied cDNA or gDNA.

Authors' methods: Estimation of nucleated cell counts was performed using reference gene primer amplification. The method was immunoSEQ multiplex PCR; TCRdb's version includes in-frame clones alone and lacks a portion of them. That table is the source of V, J and clone size, and D and trimming were worked out from the DNA. The sample lists tens of thousands of clones; 80% to 90% were seen once. The V and J ends lost 3 bases and 5 bases respectively, with 14 bases between them. Germline CDR1 and CDR2: SNHLY and FYNNEI. This CDR3 has 14 residues. The specimen was peripheral blood. This sequence originates from a man between 60 and 75 years old with acute or convalescent COVID-19. The chain employs TRBV2 and TRBJ2-7; D is unclear. The CDR3 sequence: CASSDHNALDEQYF. The CDR3 bases are TGTGCCAGCAGTGACCACAACGCCCTAGACGAGCAGTACTTC. Drawing the rest from reference TRBV2 and TRBJ2-7, the complete variable domain is EPEVTQTPSHQVTQMGQEVILRCVPISNHLYFYWYRQILGQKVEFLVSFYNNEISEKSEIFDDQFSVERPDGSNFTLKIRSTKLEDSAMYFCASSDHNALDEQYFGPGTRLTVT.